The following is a TCR beta chain sequence with its context. What it recognizes is unknown. The assay was immunoSEQ multiplex PCR, and TCRdb's table has in-frame clones only and misses some. Of about 8,700 clones in the sample, 82% are singletons; the top ten hold under 7.5%. These data come from a study of tumor-infiltrating lymphocytes in localized non-small cell lung cancer. Findings and limits, study-wide: TCRbeta sequencing showed higher T cell infiltration in tumors than uninvolved lung.

CDR1 SGHVS and CDR2 FNYEAQ come from the germline V gene. V lost 4 bases, J lost 5 bases, and 2 bases stayed unmatched. The CDR3 has 13 amino acids. The rearrangement joins TRBV7-6 to TRBJ1-1; 9 bases fit TRBD1. Sequencing was performed on uninvolved lung tissue not adjacent to the tumor. The TCR originated in a human donor with non-small cell lung cancer. The DNA of the CDR3 is TGTGCCAGCAGCTGGGACAGGGATACTGAAGCTTTCTTT. It codes for CASSWDRDTEAFF.